The clone carrying this TCR beta chain was seen a single time. The sample comes from a study of T cells after posttransplantation cyclophosphamide. TCRdb's copy holds only in-frame clones and misses some; the assay was immunoSEQ multiplex PCR. In the table there are just over 4,000 clones, 75% to 85% of which are singletons. Deletions cut 3 bases from V and 0 bases from J, with 6 bases between. The germline CDR1 and CDR2 sequences are SNHLY and FYNNEI. The CDR3 has 14 amino acids. Cyclophosphamide on days +3 and +4 followed busulfan-fludarabine conditioning and a marrow graft. The receptor's source is a male patient between 25 and 40 years old who received an allogeneic stem cell transplant from a related donor, was CMV-positive, and had no GVHD. Some T cells may be graft donor cells. The chain joins TRBV2 to TRBJ2-4, with D hard to call. The source was CD4+ T cells sorted from blood, collected about 230 days after a stem cell transplant with posttransplant cyclophosphamide. The CDR3, as DNA: TGTGCCAGCAGTGATCCCATAGCCAAAAACATTCAGTACTTC. It translates to CASSDPIAKNIQYF.